This TCR beta chain was sequenced in a study of PD-1 blockade in mismatch repair-deficient tumors. Study-level background: Patients had around 12 mismatch repair-deficient cancer types, all previously treated and progressing. Findings of the study overall: Tumor-resident clones, often undetectable pretreatment in blood, expanded then contracted after pembrolizumab.

Data came from immunoSEQ multiplex PCR; TCRdb stores just in-frame clones and leaves some out. The sample holds 120,000 or so clones, 70% to 90% seen once. TCR sequencing covered a few patients who responded to pembrolizumab. The junction had 13 bases not matched to a gene; V was cut back by 5 bases and J by 5 bases. The CDR3 runs 17 residues. In germline, CDR1 is SEHNR, CDR2 FQNEAQ (reference sequence). As for this clone: Antigen: not known.

Source: peripheral blood, taken 44 weeks after starting pembrolizumab. The clonotype comes from an adult with mismatch repair-deficient cancer. The V gene is TRBV7-9, the J gene TRBJ2-5; 11 positions match TRBD2. The CDR3 DNA reads as TGTGCCAGCAGCCCTTCCCCCGGGACTAGCGGATCGGAGACCCAGTACTTC. This gives the protein CASSPSPGTSGSETQYF.